This T cell receptor beta chain appears in the sequencing data of a study of cytomegalovirus exposure and HLA in healthy donors. Study-level information: Approximately 85 million unique TCRs from HLA-typed donors were held in an early release of data. Study outcomes and limitations: Follow-up analysis later connected one missense variant in DCLRE1C with trimming of TCR beta V- and J-genes. Donors belonging to an Asian-associated ancestry cluster reportedly showed fewer N-insertions in productive TCRs than the approximately 680-donor mean, according to what a later analysis found. Some V segments (TRBV6-2 and TRBV6-3 among them) were excluded as indistinguishable.

Points on this clone: Its antigen is currently unknown.

The study ran its PCR with 60 Vbeta and 13 Jbeta primers. TCRdb's table, derived via immunoSEQ multiplex PCR, lists solely in-frame clones and lacks some. The sample has roughly 120,000 clones; about four fifths are singletons. The germline V gene encodes CDR1 MDHEN and CDR2 SYDVKM. The CDR3 is 14 amino acids. V was shortened by 5 bases and J by 3 bases, with 12 bases between the two germline ends. Sequencing input: PBMCs. The chain recombines TRBV28 with TRBJ2-3, with D possibly matching TRBD1 (6 bases). The receptor was derived from a man aged 25 to 40 in good health and CMV-seronegative. The CDR3: CASSQQGMTDTQYF. The CDR3 DNA reads TGTGCCAGCAGTCAACAGGGTATGACAGATACGCAGTATTTT.